The clone carrying this T cell receptor beta chain has a handful of counts. The CDR3 spans 11 residues. Deletions cut 6 bases from V and 7 bases from J, with 12 bases between. Germline V CDR1 and CDR2: SQVTM, ANQGSEA. This sample was taken from a study of T-cell memory formation after mild COVID-19. MiXCR was run by TCRdb on the 5' RACE reads, yielding one entry per CDR3 protein. This sample carries 100,000 to 120,000 distinct CDR3 sequences, 22% of them seen once, and the ten largest clones take roughly two fifths. This chain joins TRBV29-1 and TRBJ2-5; D is undetermined. The sample comprised PBMCs or a T cell subset sorted from them (not recorded which). The receptor's source is a young man who had mild COVID-19 (a few samples of this study predate the infection). Cell type and time point are not known. This CDR3 is CSVLLEATQYF. CDR3 nucleotide sequence: TGCAGCGTGTTATTGGAAGCGACCCAGTACTTC.